These T cell receptor beta chains were read from a single sample in a study of cytomegalovirus exposure and HLA in healthy donors. Method: immunoSEQ multiplex PCR; TCRdb's copy keeps in-frame clones and lacks some. Of around 300,000 clones in the sample, roughly 70% were seen once. Material for sequencing was PBMCs. The origin of the receptors is a female donor in good health and CMV-seronegative. CDR3s include the opening cysteine and the closing phenylalanine or tryptophan. Each record gives: clone size, J gene, D gene, V gene, CDR3 protein, CDR3 DNA. A D gene is named only where the DNA matches it firmly. A clone size is listed for some rows: how often the clone was seen (once, few, many), or a class if it is expanded.

. | TRBJ2-2 | . | TRBV29-1 | CSGKDSLSGELFF | TGCAGCGGAAAGGACAGCCTTTCCGGGGAGCTGTTTTTT
. | TRBJ2-1 | . | TRBV6-5 | CASSSIAREQFF | TGTGCCAGCAGTTCAATTGCGCGGGAGCAGTTCTTC
. | TRBJ2-2 | TRBD2 | TRBV25-1 | CASRTTSGSVDTGELFF | TGTGCCAGCAGGACGACTAGCGGGAGCGTGGACACCGGGGAGCTGTTTTTT
. | TRBJ2-5 | . | TRBV6-6 | CASSYLESPGYF | TGTGCCAGCAGTTACTTAGAGTCCCCGGGGTACTTC
once | TRBJ2-5 | TRBD2 | TRBV5-6 | CASSPLAGGAQETQYF | TGTGCCAGCAGCCCCCTTGCGGGAGGTGCTCAAGAGACCCAGTACTTC
. | TRBJ1-4 | . | TRBV6-1 | CASRTGSANEKLFF | TGTGCCAGCAGAACAGGGTCGGCTAATGAAAAACTGTTTTTT
. | TRBJ2-1 | TRBD2 | TRBV5-1 | CASSFTGLAGVEQFF | TGCGCCAGCAGCTTCACGGGACTAGCGGGAGTTGAGCAGTTCTTC
. | TRBJ2-3 | . | TRBV5-1 | CASSTAGPTTGDTQYF | TGCGCCAGCAGCACGGCGGGGCCGACTACCGGGGATACGCAGTATTTT
. | TRBJ2-3 | . | TRBV28 | CASSFGGVADTQYF | TGTGCCAGCAGTTTCGGGGGAGTTGCAGATACGCAGTATTTT
. | TRBJ1-4 | . | TRBV11-2 | CASSEDSSYEKLFF | TGTGCCAGCAGCGAGGACAGTTCGTATGAAAAACTGTTTTTT
once | TRBJ2-7 | . | TRBV2 | CASSVLGMAEQYF | TGTGCCAGCAGTGTCCTAGGAATGGCCGAGCAGTACTTC
. | TRBJ2-7 | . | TRBV11-2 | CASSYRGSYEQYF | TGTGCCAGCAGCTACCGGGGGTCCTACGAGCAGTACTTC
. | TRBJ2-7 | TRBD2 | TRBV7-2 | CASSLTGTSPSARF | TGTGCCAGCAGCTTAACAGGGACTAGCCCGTCGGCGAGGTTC
. | TRBJ2-3 | TRBD2 | TRBV7-9 | CASSPPGLAGKDTQYF | TGTGCCAGCAGCCCCCCGGGACTAGCGGGTAAAGATACGCAGTATTTT
. | TRBJ2-2 | . | TRBV9 | CASSVGGGAGKTGELFF | TGTGCCAGCAGCGTAGGTGGCGGGGCGGGAAAGACCGGGGAGCTGTTTTTT
few | TRBJ1-2 | . | TRBV9 | CASSAPGGIAYGYTF | TGTGCCAGCAGCGCACCAGGCGGGATTGCATATGGCTACACCTTC
. | TRBJ1-2 | TRBD1 | TRBV28 | CASSSLPGQGLAYGYTF | TGTGCCAGCAGTTCGCTCCCGGGACAGGGGTTAGCCTATGGCTACACCTTC
. | TRBJ2-7 | . | TRBV6-6 | CASSSGEQYF | TGTGCCAGCAGTTCGGGGGAGCAGTACTTC
. | TRBJ2-7 | TRBD2 | TRBV27 | CASSLGLAGGPGEQYF | TGTGCCAGCAGTTTAGGTCTAGCGGGAGGGCCCGGCGAGCAGTACTTC
. | TRBJ2-1 | TRBD2 | TRBV6-5 | CASSSSGIHNEQFF | TGTGCCAGCAGTTCTAGCGGGATCCACAATGAGCAGTTCTTC
. | TRBJ2-1 | . | TRBV19 | CASSIERGSRPNEQFF | TGTGCCAGTAGTATAGAAAGGGGTTCGAGACCCAATGAGCAGTTCTTC
. | TRBJ2-2 | . | TRBV7-7 | CASSSQGNTGELFF | TGTGCCAGCAGCTCCCAGGGGAATACCGGGGAGCTGTTTTTT
. | TRBJ2-7 | TRBD2 | TRBV14 | CASSQEWREGLLLPYEQYF | TGTGCCAGCAGCCAAGAGTGGCGGGAGGGCCTCCTCCTTCCCTACGAGCAGTACTTC
. | TRBJ1-5 | . | TRBV15 | CATSRNINNDFWQPQHF | TGTGCCACCAGCAGAAACATCAACAACGATTTTTGGCAGCCCCAGCATTTT
. | TRBJ2-7 | TRBD1 | TRBV5-1 | CASRGRDRGTYEQYF | TGCGCCAGCAGGGGGAGGGACAGGGGTACGTACGAGCAGTACTTC
few | TRBJ2-1 | . | TRBV7-9 | CASSLLSSYNEQFF | TGTGCCAGCAGCTTATTGAGCTCCTACAATGAGCAGTTCTTC
. | TRBJ1-2 | TRBD1 | TRBV28 | CASSLGQGHYGYTF | TGTGCCAGCAGTTTGGGACAGGGACATTATGGCTACACCTTC
. | TRBJ1-1 | . | TRBV25-1 | CASSEYQGNINTEAFF | TGTGCCAGCAGTGAATATCAGGGTAATATAAACACTGAAGCTTTCTTT
. | TRBJ2-4 | TRBD2 | TRBV14 | CASSQETSGENIQYF | TGTGCCAGCAGCCAAGAAACTAGCGGGGAAAACATTCAGTACTTC
. | TRBJ2-2 | TRBD2 | TRBV7-2 | CASSLARLATGELFF | TGTGCCAGCAGCTTGGCACGACTAGCGACCGGGGAGCTGTTTTTT
few | TRBJ1-1 | . | TRBV27 | CASSLQGWTEAFF | TGTGCCAGCAGTTTACAGGGTTGGACTGAAGCTTTCTTT
. | TRBJ1-1 | TRBD1 | TRBV18 | CASTKDRGNTEAFF | TGTGCCAGCACCAAGGACAGGGGGAACACTGAAGCTTTCTTT
. | TRBJ2-6 | TRBD1 | TRBV10-2 | CASSASYRGVPSGANVLTF | TGCGCCAGCAGCGCATCTTACAGGGGGGTCCCCTCTGGGGCCAACGTCCTGACTTTC
. | TRBJ2-6 | . | TRBV6-1 | CASFIHSGANVLTF | TGTGCCAGCTTCATACACTCTGGGGCCAACGTCCTGACTTTC
. | TRBJ1-5 | . | TRBV7-9 | CSSSWIVGQPQHF | TGTTCCAGCAGCTGGATAGTGGGCCAGCCCCAGCATTTT
. | TRBJ2-1 | TRBD2 | TRBV6-1 | CASSEALREVYNEQFF | TGTGCCAGCAGTGAAGCGCTACGGGAGGTCTACAATGAGCAGTTCTTC
. | TRBJ1-6 | . | TRBV19 | CATALWGGSPLHF | TGTGCCACCGCCCTTTGGGGAGGATCACCCCTCCACTTT
few | TRBJ1-1 | . | TRBV19 | CASSIRRRGWTEAFF | TGTGCCAGTAGTATAAGGAGGCGGGGGTGGACTGAAGCTTTCTTT
. | TRBJ2-7 | TRBD2 | TRBV11-2 | CASSLWVLAGYEQYF | TGTGCCAGCAGCTTATGGGTCCTAGCGGGCTACGAGCAGTACTTC
. | TRBJ1-3 | . | TRBV18 | CASSRSPFQAFAGNTIYF | TGTGCCAGCTCGCGCAGCCCCTTCCAGGCCTTCGCTGGAAACACCATATATTTT
few | TRBJ2-7 | TRBD2 | TRBV2 | CASSEGLAVTYEQYF | TGTGCCAGCAGTGAAGGACTAGCGGTTACCTACGAGCAGTACTTC
few | TRBJ2-2 | . | TRBV7-9 | CSSSSPQDTGELFF | TGTTCCAGCAGCTCCCCCCAGGACACCGGGGAGCTGTTTTTT
few | TRBJ1-1 | . | TRBV7-9 | CASSLGRPMNTEAFF | TGTGCCAGCAGCTTAGGGCGGCCCATGAACACTGAAGCTTTCTTT
. | TRBJ1-2 | TRBD1 | TRBV5-6 | CASRTGGYVNYGYTF | TGTGCCAGCAGAACAGGGGGCTACGTTAACTATGGCTACACCTTC
. | TRBJ1-1 | . | TRBV5-5 | CASSPPGGAEAFF | TGTGCCAGCAGCCCCCCGGGAGGGGCTGAAGCTTTCTTT
. | TRBJ2-1 | TRBD2 | TRBV7-2 | CASRLAGGSSYNEQFF | TGTGCCAGCAGGTTAGCGGGAGGGAGCTCCTACAATGAGCAGTTCTTC
. | TRBJ2-3 | TRBD2 | TRBV14 | CASSQDRGEKTDTQYF | TGTGCCAGCAGCCAAGATCGGGGGGAGAAAACAGATACGCAGTATTTT
once | TRBJ1-5 | . | TRBV19 | CASSIGLYSNQPQHF | TGTGCCAGTAGTATCGGGTTATATAGCAATCAGCCCCAGCATTTT
. | TRBJ1-2 | . | TRBV27 | CASSFQGSYGYTF | TGTGCCAGCAGTTTTCAGGGGTCATATGGCTACACCTTC
. | TRBJ2-5 | TRBD1 | TRBV10-1 | CASSDWDSTLQETQYF | TGCGCCAGCAGTGATTGGGACAGCACATTACAAGAGACCCAGTACTTC
. | TRBJ2-2 | . | TRBV5-8 | CASSLGFTGAAGELFF | TGTGCCAGCAGCTTGGGTTTCACGGGAGCGGCCGGGGAGCTGTTTTTT
. | TRBJ2-1 | TRBD2 | TRBV11-2 | CASSLVPSGSLNEQFF | TGTGCCAGCAGCTTAGTGCCGAGCGGGAGTTTAAATGAGCAGTTCTTC
. | TRBJ1-2 | TRBD1 | TRBV4-1 | CASSQILDRGEGYTF | TGCGCCAGCAGCCAAATCCTCGACAGGGGGGAAGGCTACACCTTC